This T cell receptor (beta chain) was recorded in a study of blood T cell repertoires in COVID-19. As for the study in general: Sites across the United States, Italy and Spain contributed samples from acute and convalescent COVID-19. T cells, B-cell-depleted T cells, or PBMCs provided the cDNA or gDNA that served as material.

This CDR3 has 14 residues. Germline V CDR1 and CDR2: SGHVS, FQNEAQ. The V segment lost 5 bases and the J segment 8 bases; nucleotides outside the gene matches: 8. Per the authors' pipeline: Estimated nucleated cell counts came from reference gene primer amplification. Clones were read by immunoSEQ multiplex PCR, and TCRdb kept only the in-frame ones, dropping some. V and J calls and clone size follow that table, whereas D and trimming were derived from the DNA. The sample shows about 130,000 clones, 80% to 85% of them seen only once. The sequencing input was peripheral blood. The V call is TRBV7-8, the J call TRBJ1-4; the match to TRBD1 covers 7 bases. This clonotype was obtained from a woman in her 30s who had recovered from COVID-19. The CDR3 sequence is CASSEQGWGEKLFF. For the CDR3, the DNA is TGTGCCAGCAGCGAACAGGGGTGGGGGGAAAAACTGTTTTTT.